The rows below give T cell receptor beta chains drawn from one sample of a study of blood T cell repertoires in COVID-19. The protocol was immunoSEQ multiplex PCR, while the TCRdb copy is restricted to in-frame clones and leaves out a portion. Here the sample spans about 180,000 clones, around four fifths being singletons. Sequenced sample: peripheral blood. These receptors originate from a man in his 70s with active or convalescent COVID-19. Both conserved end residues are part of each CDR3. A D gene is named only where the DNA matches it firmly. Some rows mark clone size as missing; the rest say once, few, many or name a class of expanded clone.

J gene,V gene,D gene,clone size,CDR3 DNA,CDR3 protein
TRBJ2-1,TRBV5-1,TRBD2,few,TGCGCCAGCAGCTTGGCCCCCCCCGGGACTATAGACAATGAGCAGTTCTTC,CASSLAPPGTIDNEQFF
TRBJ2-5,TRBV30,-,-,TGTGCTTGCCTCGGGGGGCCCCCAGAGACCCAGTACTTC,CACLGGPPETQYF
TRBJ2-2,TRBV5-1,TRBD1,-,TGCGCCAGCAGCTTGGAAGGGGGCCCCATCATTGGCGGGGAGCTGTTTTTT,CASSLEGGPIIGGELFF
TRBJ2-3,TRBV25-1,TRBD1,-,TGTGCCAGCAGTGGAACAGGGGGCCCAGATACGCAGTATTTT,CASSGTGGPDTQYF
TRBJ2-1,TRBV9,TRBD2,-,TGTGCCAGCAGCGTAGTCGGCCTAGCGGTAAATGAGCAGTTCTTC,CASSVVGLAVNEQFF
TRBJ2-2,TRBV5-1,-,once,TGCGCCAGCAGCTTGGAGCGGGTAGGCGGGGAGCTGTTTTTT,CASSLERVGGELFF
TRBJ1-2,TRBV6-5,-,-,TGTGCCAGCAGGACAGCTTATGGCTACACCTTC,CASRTAYGYTF
TRBJ1-2,TRBV5-1,-,few,TGCGCCAGCAGCTTGGTTAGGAACGGGGGATCTTATGGCTACACCTTC,CASSLVRNGGSYGYTF
TRBJ2-3,TRBV7-9,TRBD1,-,TGTGCCAGCAGCTTGGGACAGGGGCGTGATACGCAGTATTTT,CASSLGQGRDTQYF
TRBJ1-1,TRBV5-1,-,-,TGCGCCAGCAGCTTGGACAGGGTGGAGGACACTGAAGCTTTCTTT,CASSLDRVEDTEAFF
TRBJ1-1,TRBV4-1,-,few,TGCGCCAGCGGCGGGGTCATGAACACTGAAGCTTTCTTT,CASGGVMNTEAFF
TRBJ1-5,TRBV2,-,once,TGTGCCAGCAGCTCTCAGGGTCGGGGCAATCAGCCCCAGCATTTT,CASSSQGRGNQPQHF
TRBJ1-2,TRBV7-2,-,-,TGTGCCAGCAGCTCTCGGAGCATTAACTATGGCTACACCTTC,CASSSRSINYGYTF
TRBJ2-1,TRBV7-9,TRBD2,few,TGTGCCAGCAGCCGAGGGACTAGCCTCCATGAGCAGTTCTTC,CASSRGTSLHEQFF
TRBJ2-3,TRBV7-9,-,-,TGTGCCAGCAGCTTATTAATAGCTGAGGATACGCAGTATTTT,CASSLLIAEDTQYF
TRBJ1-6,TRBV6-5,TRBD1,few,TGTGCCACATTTCCGGGACAGGGGGCGCGTTCACCCCTCCACTTT,CATFPGQGARSPLHF
TRBJ2-5,TRBV21-1,-,once,TGTGCCAGCAGCAAAAGGGGCAGGGAAGAGACCCAGTACTTC,CASSKRGREETQYF
TRBJ1-1,TRBV7-9,TRBD1,few,TGTGCCAGCAGCCCGGACAGGCCCGAAGCTTTCTTT,CASSPDRPEAFF
TRBJ1-2,TRBV10-2,TRBD1,-,TGCGCCAGCAGTCCTCTTCTAAACAGGGGACATAACTATGGCTACACCTTC,CASSPLLNRGHNYGYTF
TRBJ2-5,TRBV4-1,-,-,TGCGCCAGCAGCCCAGGGGTACTTGGGGAGACCCAGTACTTC,CASSPGVLGETQYF
TRBJ1-2,TRBV6-5,-,-,TGTGCCAGCAGAAACAGGGTATTAGGCTACACCTTC,CASRNRVLGYTF
TRBJ1-2,TRBV7-2,TRBD1,-,TGTGCCAGCAGCTTATCCGGGACAGGGGGCACCTATGGCTACACCTTC,CASSLSGTGGTYGYTF
TRBJ1-4,TRBV18,-,-,TGTGCCAGCTCACCAGATCAGGGTAATGAAAAACTGTTTTTT,CASSPDQGNEKLFF
TRBJ1-2,TRBV3-1/TRBV3-2,-,-,TGTGCCAGCAGCGGCAGAGGCTACACCTTC,CASSGRGYTF
TRBJ2-1,TRBV6-2/TRBV6-3,-,-,TGTGCCAGCAGTTACCGGACAGATTTTGGGGAGCAGTTCTTC,CASSYRTDFGEQFF
TRBJ2-5,TRBV5-6,TRBD2,few,TGTGCCAGCAGCTTTAAAACTAGCGGGAGAGAGACCCAGTACTTC,CASSFKTSGRETQYF
TRBJ2-5,TRBV2,TRBD1,-,TGTGCCAGCAGATCCGGGACAGGGGGCGAGACCCAGTACTTC,CASRSGTGGETQYF
TRBJ2-5,TRBV30,TRBD1,-,TGTGCCTGGAGCTACCTGACAGGGCGGCAAGAGACCCAGTACTTC,CAWSYLTGRQETQYF
TRBJ2-3,TRBV7-9,-,-,TGTGCCAAGACGGAGGAGGACACAGATACGCAGTATTTT,CAKTEEDTDTQYF
TRBJ2-2,TRBV7-6,TRBD1,-,TGTGCCAGCAGCGTCCGACAGGGGGGTACCACCGGGGAGCTGTTTTTT,CASSVRQGGTTGELFF
TRBJ1-6,TRBV11-2,-,few,TGTGCCAGCAGCGCCTCCGGGACATATAATTCACCCCTCCACTTT,CASSASGTYNSPLHF
TRBJ1-1,TRBV5-1,-,-,TGCGCCAGCAGCCCCGACGGGGGGCGCAACACTGAAGCTTTCTTT,CASSPDGGRNTEAFF
TRBJ2-1,TRBV5-1,-,-,TGCGCCAGCAGCTTGGCCAGTGCTCTCTACAATGAGCAGTTCTTC,CASSLASALYNEQFF
TRBJ2-3,TRBV2,-,-,TGTGCCAGCAAGTGGTCAGGAGATACGCAGTATTTT,CASKWSGDTQYF
TRBJ2-1,TRBV7-9,-,-,TGTGCCAGCAGCTTCGGTTACGGCGTACAGTTGGCCAATGAGCAGTTCTTC,CASSFGYGVQLANEQFF
TRBJ2-7,TRBV27,TRBD1,-,TGTGCCTTGCCTTACAGGGGCTACGAGCAGTACTTC,CALPYRGYEQYF
TRBJ1-2,TRBV5-6,-,-,TGTGCCAGCAGCCTGTATAGGGGTAGCTACACCTTC,CASSLYRGSYTF
TRBJ1-6,TRBV30,-,-,TGTGCCTGGAGTGTCGCAGGGACCTATAATTCACCCCTCCACTTT,CAWSVAGTYNSPLHF
TRBJ1-4,TRBV4-3,-,-,TGCGCCAGCAGCCAAGAGGCAGGGTTGAAACTGTTTTTT,CASSQEAGLKLFF
TRBJ1-1,TRBV11-3,-,-,TGTGCCAGCAGCTTACGTTCTGACACTGAAGCTTTCTTT,CASSLRSDTEAFF
TRBJ1-1,TRBV2,-,-,TGTGCTAGCAGTGAAGCATGGGGAGGTCACACTGGAGCTTTCTTT,CASSEAWGGHTGAFF
TRBJ2-2,TRBV5-1,-,-,TGCGCCAGCAGCTTGAATTTAGCAACGAACACCGGGGAGCTGTTTTTT,CASSLNLATNTGELFF
TRBJ1-6,TRBV2,-,-,TGTGCCAGCAGTGAAGCGCTTAACGTACTTCTCCACTTT,CASSEALNVLLHF
TRBJ2-5,TRBV5-1,-,-,TGCGCCAGCAGGACAACAGGGAATAGCGGGGAGACCCAGTACTTC,CASRTTGNSGETQYF
TRBJ1-3,TRBV5-1,-,-,TGCGCCAGCAGCTGGGCACAGGGAGTTGGAAACACCATATATTTT,CASSWAQGVGNTIYF
TRBJ2-3,TRBV10-1,-,-,TGCGCCAGCAGTGAGGGAGGTCGGGGTCCAGTAGATACGCAGTATTTT,CASSEGGRGPVDTQYF
TRBJ2-7,TRBV19,-,-,TGTGCCAGTAGTATTCCGGGAATCTACGAGCAGTACTTC,CASSIPGIYEQYF
TRBJ2-1,TRBV7-9,TRBD1,-,TGTGCCAGCAGTCCCCCTGGGACAGTTTTGGATGAGCAGTTCTTC,CASSPPGTVLDEQFF
TRBJ1-2,TRBV7-9,-,few,TGTGCCAGCAGCCTAGGACAGAATCACTATGGCTACACCTTC,CASSLGQNHYGYTF
TRBJ2-5,TRBV10-1,-,-,TGCGCCAGTAGTCGAGAAGTGGAAGAGACCCAGTACTTC,CASSREVEETQYF
TRBJ1-3,TRBV11-2,TRBD1,once,TGTGCCAGCAGCCCTCGAGGGCAGGGGGAAAACACCATATATTTT,CASSPRGQGENTIYF
TRBJ2-7,TRBV7-9,TRBD1,-,TGTGCCAGCAGCTGGGGACAGGGGGACTACGAGCAGTACTTC,CASSWGQGDYEQYF
TRBJ2-5,TRBV7-8,TRBD2,once,TGTGCCAGCAGCCTCTATGTGACTAGCGGATACCAAGAGACCCAGTACTTC,CASSLYVTSGYQETQYF
TRBJ1-1,TRBV2,-,-,TGTGCCAGCAGTGAAGCGCTCCTGGAAGGGGGCACTGAAGCTTTCTTT,CASSEALLEGGTEAFF
TRBJ2-7,TRBV6-6,-,-,TGTGCCAGCAGCCCCAGCTTAGCCCTAACCTACGAGCAGTACTTC,CASSPSLALTYEQYF